The 9 T cell receptor beta chains in this list originate from one sample, sequenced in a study of CD8+ T cells in alopecia areata. Extraction of RNA preceded its reverse transcription into cDNA, which served as the sequencing template. Using immunoSEQ multiplex PCR, the repertoire was profiled, and TCRdb retains in-frame clones only, with some absent. Here the sample spans roughly 75,000 clones, 55% to 65% being singletons. The input for sequencing was CD8+ T cells sorted from blood, taken at week 0. These TCRs come from a human donor with alopecia areata.

This rearrangement joins TRBV5-1 to TRBJ2-1, with a weak D call TRBD1 (5 bases). CDR3 length: 17 residues. With 1 base removed from V and 0 bases from J, the gap between germline ends came to 14 bases. Germline-derived CDR1 and CDR2 are SGHRS and YFSETQ. The CDR3 sequence is CASSLFTGDDSYNEQFF. The CDR3 DNA is TGCGCCAGCAGCTTGTTTACAGGAGACGACTCCTACAATGAGCAGTTCTTC.

This clone was detected only a few times. This chain uses TRBV5-1 with TRBJ1-1; weak D call: TRBD1 (5 bases). The CDR3 consists of 14 residues. The germline gives CDR1 SGHRS, CDR2 YFSETQ. Trimming left V 10 bases short and J 5 bases short, with 21 bases between. The CDR3 bases are TGCGCCTCTATGGAGCGGGGATCAGGGACTGAAGCTTTCTTT. It yields the protein CASMERGSGTEAFF.

The V gene is TRBV29-1, the J gene TRBJ2-1, with D possibly being TRBD2 (6 bases). V was clipped by 7 bases and J by 2 bases, with 15 bases between them. Germline-derived CDR1 and CDR2 are SQVTM and ANQGSEA. The length of the CDR3 is 14 residues. This chain's CDR3 is CSGRGTDTYNEQFF. CDR3 nucleotide sequence: TGCAGCGGGCGCGGGACCGATACCTACAATGAGCAGTTCTTC.

The J gene is TRBJ2-1, the V gene TRBV30, with D possibly being TRBD2 (5 bases). Trimming stripped 4 bases from V and 9 bases from J, with 16 bases between. The CDR3 has 13 residues. The germline V gene encodes CDR1 GTSNPN and CDR2 SVGIG (reference sequence). The CDR3 nucleotides read TGTGCCTGGAACCCCCAAAGAGGGTCTGAGCAGTTCTTC. This sequence encodes CAWNPQRGSEQFF.

J is TRBJ2-5 and V is TRBV7-3; D is perhaps TRBD1 (6 bases). Germline assignment: CDR1 SGHTA and CDR2 FQGTGA. Trimming shortened V by 0 bases and J by 2 bases, and 10 bases separated the two germline ends. The CDR3 loop spans 15 amino acids. This chain's CDR3 is CASSLTGQRQETQYF. For the CDR3, the DNA is TGTGCCAGCAGCTTAACAGGACAGAGACAAGAGACCCAGTACTTC. The full variable domain, with the rest looked up from reference TRBV7-3 and TRBJ2-5, is GAGVSQTPSNKVTEKGKYVELRCDPISGHTALYWYRQSLGQGPEFLIYFQGTGAADDSGLPNDRFFAVRPEGSVSTLKIQRTERGDSAVYLCASSLTGQRQETQYFGPGTRLLVL.

The chain couples TRBV4-1 to TRBJ1-4; no clear D. V lost 4 bases and J 4 bases, leaving 13 bases between the germline ends. Looked up from germline, CDR1 is MGHRA and CDR2 is YSYEKL. This CDR3 is 15 amino acids long. As DNA, the CDR3 is TGCGCCAGCAGCCGACTGGTGCTTCTTAATGAAAAACTGTTTTTT. Translation: CASSRLVLLNEKLFF.

This chain links TRBV29-1 with TRBJ1-1; tentatively, D is TRBD1 (5 bases). The CDR3 is 13 residues long. Trimming stripped 3 bases from V and 4 bases from J, with 12 bases between. From germline, CDR1 is SQVTM and CDR2 ANQGSEA. In nucleotides, the CDR3 is TGCAGCGTTGACGGGGGAGGAGGCACTGAAGCTTTCTTT. Its protein is CSVDGGGGTEAFF.

The chain links TRBV29-1 to TRBJ2-3; 14 positions match TRBD2. CDR1 SQVTM and CDR2 ANQGSEA come from the germline V gene. The CDR3 is 16 residues long. V dropped 3 bases and J dropped 2; count of bases not matched to a gene: 4. In DNA, the CDR3 is TGCAGCGTTGAGGGACTAGCGGGGGCCCTCACAGATACGCAGTATTTT. It translates to CSVEGLAGALTDTQYF.

The V call is TRBV14, the J call TRBJ1-1, with 7 bases identical to TRBD1. CDR1 and CDR2 (germline): SGHDN, FVKESK. V trimming: 4 bases; J trimming: 3 bases; junction bases outside the gene matches: 5. The CDR3 is 14 residues long. For the CDR3, the DNA is TGTGCCAGCAGCCTATCGACAGGGTACACTGAAGCTTTCTTT. Translated, it gives CASSLSTGYTEAFF. Full variable domain (missing parts from reference TRBV14 and TRBJ1-1): EAGVTQFPSHSVIEKGQTVTLRCDPISGHDNLYWYRRVMGKEIKFLLHFVKESKQDESGMPNNRFLAERTGGTYSTLKVQPAELEDSGVYFCASSLSTGYTEAFFGQGTRLTVV.